Below, 18 T cell receptor beta chains from the same sample are listed, as sequenced in a study of blood T cell repertoires in COVID-19. Clones were read by immunoSEQ multiplex PCR, and TCRdb kept only the in-frame ones, dropping some. The repertoire holds a few hundred thousand clones, with 88% as singletons. Sequenced material: PBMCs or T cells enriched from blood (not recorded which). These TCRs come from a woman between 18 and 30 years old who had recovered from COVID-19.

This clone was detected only once. The rearrangement joins TRBV28 to TRBJ1-2; 9 nucleotides match TRBD1. Germline V CDR1 and CDR2: MDHEN, SYDVKM. The CDR3 sequence is 15 residues long. V lost 6 bases and J lost 4; bases outside the gene matches: 9. The CDR3 DNA reads TGTGCCAGCAGGGGGACAGGGTTCAATATCTATGGCTACACCTTC. This translates into CASRGTGFNIYGYTF.

This chain joins TRBV4-1 and TRBJ1-4; weak D call: TRBD1 (5 bases). CDR3 length equals 18 residues. Trimming left V 4 bases short and J 3 bases short, with 21 bases between. Germline V lookup: CDR1 MGHRA, CDR2 YSYEKL. The CDR3 sequence: CASSRKVLSQGANEKLFF. The CDR3 DNA is TGCGCCAGCAGCCGGAAGGTTTTGTCCCAAGGGGCTAATGAAAAACTGTTTTTT.

This clone was observed a single time. The DNA of the CDR3 is TGTGCCAGCAGACAGGGGCGGCTAGCGGGGGGGCCGGGGGCAGATACGCAGTATTTT. It encodes CASRQGRLAGGPGADTQYF. The chain combines TRBV7-2 with TRBJ2-3; 12 nucleotides line up with TRBD2. The CDR3 loop spans 19 amino acids. Looked up from germline, CDR1 is SGHTA and CDR2 is FQGNSA. V lost 6 bases to trimming and J lost 4 bases; unmatched junction nucleotides: 17.

The chain is built from TRBV5-4 and TRBJ2-5; D is possibly TRBD2 (5 bases). This CDR3 is built from 13 residues. Germline CDR1 reads SGHNT; CDR2 reads YYREEE (reference sequence). Deletions cut 0 bases from V and 5 bases from J, with 8 bases between. The CDR3 reads CASSLVPGETQYF. In DNA, the CDR3 is TGTGCCAGCAGCTTGGTACCGGGGGAGACCCAGTACTTC.

The V and J genes are TRBV14 and TRBJ2-5; 11 positions match TRBD2. The germline gives CDR1 SGHDN, CDR2 FVKESK. Trimming removed 5 bases from V and 3 bases from J; junction bases left unmatched: 11. The CDR3 covers 17 residues. CDR3 residues: CASSDLLAGAHKETQYF. In nucleotides, the CDR3 is TGTGCCAGCAGCGATTTACTAGCGGGGGCCCATAAAGAGACCCAGTACTTC.

The gene calls are TRBV2 and TRBJ2-7, with D unclear. The ends were cut back, 5 bases at V and 6 bases at J, with 8 bases in the middle. There are 11 residues in the CDR3. The V gene's germline CDR1 is SNHLY and CDR2 FYNNEI. CDR3 DNA sequence: TGTGCCAGCAGTACCCGCGGCGAGCAGTACTTC. Protein product: CASSTRGEQYF.

The chain carries TRBV14 and TRBJ2-2; 7 bases map to TRBD1. Looked up from germline, CDR1 is SGHDN and CDR2 is FVKESK. This CDR3 has 13 residues. The trim removed 5 bases at V and 5 bases at J, leaving 2 bases unmatched. CDR3 in amino acids: CASSSQGTGELFF. DNA for the CDR3: TGTGCCAGCAGCTCACAGGGGACCGGGGAGCTGTTTTTT.

The chain carries TRBV9 and TRBJ1-3, with D possibly being TRBD1 (6 bases). V shed 0 bases and J shed 0 bases, with 16 bases lying between them. This CDR3 comprises 18 residues. Germline V gene lookup returns CDR1 SGDLS and CDR2 YYNGEE. The CDR3 DNA sequence: TGTGCCAGCAGCGTAGATGAGACAGGTTCCAGCTCTGGAAACACCATATATTTT. The encoded protein is CASSVDETGSSSGNTIYF.

V and J are TRBV15 and TRBJ2-7; 7 bases map to TRBD1. Losses at the gene ends were 0 bases for V and 3 bases for J; bases not matched to a gene: 8. Germline CDR1 reads LNHNV; CDR2 reads YYDKDF (reference sequence). There are 16 residues in the CDR3. The CDR3 reads CATSRDSRGFLYEQYF. The CDR3 region has the DNA TGTGCCACCAGCAGAGATTCCAGGGGGTTTCTCTACGAGCAGTACTTC.

Of note for this clone: Other nucleotide sequences in the sample specify the same CDR3. The chain employs TRBV2 and TRBJ2-7; unclear D gene. The germline CDR1 and CDR2 sequences are SNHLY and FYNNEI. This CDR3 comprises 11 residues. V lost 6 bases, J lost 3 bases, and 6 bases lay in between. As DNA, the CDR3 is TGTGCCAGCAGGGCTGGCTACGAGCAGTACTTC. It is translated as CASRAGYEQYF.

The chain joins TRBV30 to TRBJ1-6, with a possible D match to TRBD1 (6 bases). This CDR3 has 13 amino acids. V was shortened by 3 bases and J by 8 bases, with 11 bases between the two germline ends. Germline CDR1 and CDR2: GTSNPN and SVGIG (reference sequence). The CDR3 reads CAWRRPGDSPLHF. The CDR3, as DNA: TGTGCCTGGAGGAGGCCAGGGGATTCACCCCTCCACTTT.

The CDR3 protein is CASSYGAGGEKLFF. In DNA form, the CDR3 reads TGTGCCAGCAGTTACGGTGCAGGGGGCGAAAAACTGTTTTTT. The rearrangement links TRBV6-5 to TRBJ1-4; TRBD1 agrees at 8 bases. With 2 bases clipped from V and 8 bases from J, the junction kept 4 bases outside the gene matches. CDR3 size: 14 residues. CDR1 and CDR2 (germline): MNHEY, SVGAGI.

The chain has TRBV24-1 and TRBJ2-1; TRBD2 aligns across 7 bases. The V and J ends lost 3 bases and 3 bases, in that order; junction bases with no gene match: 7. This CDR3 spans 16 amino acids. The germline gives CDR1 KGHDR, CDR2 SFDVKD. The CDR3 DNA is TGTGCCACCAGTGATCGCCCTAGCGGCTACTACAATGAGCAGTTCTTC. It specifies CATSDRPSGYYNEQFF.

V and J are TRBV27 and TRBJ2-2; possibly TRBD2 for D (5 bases). V was pared by 3 bases and J by 3 bases, with 11 bases between. Germline V CDR1 and CDR2: MNHEY, SMNVEV (reference sequence). This CDR3 is 15 amino acids long. CDR3 amino acids: CASSFRLLDTGELFF. The CDR3 DNA sequence: TGTGCCAGCAGTTTCCGCCTACTAGACACCGGGGAGCTGTTTTTT.

The rearrangement uses TRBV7-9 and TRBJ2-3; TRBD2 agrees at 7 bases. Germline CDR1 is SEHNR and CDR2 is FQNEAQ (reference sequence). Germline trimming cut 5 bases from V and 0 bases from J; bases unmatched to any gene: 8. The CDR3 extends over 16 amino acids. CDR3 region: CASSKLAGPSTDTQYF. CDR3 coding DNA: TGTGCCAGCAGCAAGTTAGCGGGCCCTAGCACAGATACGCAGTATTTT.

The chain couples TRBV6-5 to TRBJ1-5, with unresolved D. The length of the CDR3 is 15 residues. V lost 6 bases, J lost 0 bases, and 12 bases lay in between. Germline V CDR1 and CDR2: MNHEY, SVGAGI. The CDR3 nucleotides are TGTGCCAGCAGCCCCACAGTGAATAGCAATCAGCCCCAGCATTTT. As protein: CASSPTVNSNQPQHF.

The chain couples TRBV28 to TRBJ1-1; D unclear. Germline V gene lookup returns CDR1 MDHEN and CDR2 SYDVKM. V was cut by 1 base and J by 4 bases, with 13 bases left in between. This CDR3 is built from 15 residues. The CDR3 here is CASSLSRIAGTEAFF. The CDR3 DNA follows: TGTGCCAGCAGTTTATCAAGGATCGCAGGCACTGAAGCTTTCTTT.

The chain couples TRBV27 to TRBJ1-2; 9 nucleotides match TRBD1. CDR1 is MNHEY, CDR2 SMNVEV, per germline (reference sequence). With 5 bases clipped from V and 4 bases from J, the junction kept 8 bases outside the gene matches. This CDR3 region has 15 residues. DNA of the CDR3: TGTGCCAGCAGTCTCGGACAGGGGTGGATCTATGGCTACACCTTC. Protein: CASSLGQGWIYGYTF.